This TCR beta chain was identified in a study of T-cell memory formation after mild COVID-19. About the study: TCR clusters were mostly confined to one donor each.

The CDR3 has 13 amino acids. The sample holds many counts of this clonotype. Its antigen is unknown. One end of the junction is discordant with germline, which a read error may explain. TCRdb analysed the 5' RACE reads with MiXCR anew, one entry per CDR3 protein. The sample lists a few hundred thousand distinct CDR3 sequences, 15% to 20% occurring once. Study-wide results and limits: A second wave of clones peaked on day 37, and their SARS-CoV-2 specificity went unconfirmed. While clones contracting from day 15 to 85 were balanced between CD4 and CD8, later expanders leaned CD4+. Some clones that responded were present in memory (sampled pre-infection), which suggests cross-reactive memory joined.

This receptor was identified in a man aged 18 to 29 who had mild COVID-19 (a few samples of this study predate the infection). Cell type and time point are not known. The V call is TRBV12-3 or TRBV12-4, the J call TRBJ1-1; D remains ambiguous. The sequencing input was PBMCs or a T cell subset sorted from them (not recorded which). The CDR3 here is CASSLRMNTEAFF. Here the CDR3 DNA reads TGCGCCAGCAGCCTACGGATGAACACTGAAGCTTTCTTT.